The 21 T cell receptor beta chains reported below all come from one sample, sequenced in a study of T-cell reconstitution after alpha-beta-depleted transplantation in children. Unique molecular identifiers tagged the TCRbeta library. TCRdb reprocessed the PCR reads via MiXCR and lists one record per CDR3 protein. In the table there are 200,000 to 300,000 distinct CDR3 sequences, approximately 12% of which are singletons. The sample in question was PBMCs from the stem cell graft donor, obtained from the stem cell graft. Receptors originate from a human donor who donated a stem cell graft to a child with acute lymphoblastic leukemia.

V gene TRBV6-2 or TRBV6-3 combines with J gene TRBJ1-5; D is perhaps TRBD1 (6 bases). CDR1 and CDR2 from the germline V gene are MNHEY and SVGEGT. V lost 9 bases to trimming and J lost 3 bases, with 18 bases between them. The CDR3 runs 15 residues. CDR3 protein: CASTPIRTDNQPQHF. In DNA form, the CDR3 reads TGTGCCAGTACCCCCATACGGACAGACAATCAGCCCCAGCATTTT.

This clonotype was seen many times. The CDR3 sequence: CASSDGLSGYEQYF. Written as DNA, the CDR3 is TGTGCCAGCAGTGATGGACTCTCGGGTTACGAGCAGTACTTC. This chain uses TRBV12-3 or TRBV12-4 with TRBJ2-7, with D possibly being TRBD2 (5 bases). V shed 5 bases and J shed 4 bases, with 15 bases lying between them. There are 14 residues in the CDR3.

This clonotype was picked up many times. The chain links TRBV7-2 to TRBJ1-1; D unclear. V gave up 3 bases and J gave up 7 bases, with 6 bases separating them. The CDR3 has 11 amino acids. Germline assignment: CDR1 SGHTA and CDR2 FQGNSA. The chain's CDR3 is CASSLTLEAFF. CDR3 sequence (DNA): TGTGCCAGCAGCTTGACACTTGAAGCTTTCTTT.

This clonotype was picked up many times. The V and J genes are TRBV27 and TRBJ1-3, with D tentatively TRBD1 (6 bases). V lost 2 bases and J 4 bases, leaving 24 bases between the germline ends. Germline lookup yields CDR1 MNHEY and CDR2 SMNVEV (reference sequence). This CDR3 is 19 amino acids long. The CDR3 DNA follows: TGTGCCAGCAGTTTACGGTCACAGGGCCCCCATGTATCCGGAAACACCATATATTTT. This codes for CASSLRSQGPHVSGNTIYF.

This clonotype has more than one count but fewer than ten. The CDR3: CSVVRSSSGYEQYF. The CDR3 coding sequence is TGCAGCGTTGTCCGTTCGAGTAGCGGCTACGAGCAGTACTTC. J is TRBJ2-7 and V is TRBV29-1; a possible D gene is TRBD2 (6 bases). With 4 bases removed from V and 3 bases from J, the gap between germline ends came to 16 bases. The germline CDR1 and CDR2 sequences are SQVTM and ANQGSEA. This CDR3 region has 14 residues.

The sample holds many counts of this clonotype. The rearrangement links TRBV7-8 to TRBJ2-1; TRBD2 is a possible D gene (5 bases). CDR1 is SGHVS and CDR2 is FQNEAQ in the germline V gene. This CDR3 has 15 amino acids. V shed 2 bases and J shed 8 bases, with 16 bases lying between them. The DNA for the CDR3 is TGTGCCAGCAGCTTACGGGGTAGCGCGAGGGATGAGCAGTTCTTC. As protein: CASSLRGSARDEQFF. Full variable domain (remainder filled in from reference TRBV7-8 and TRBJ2-1): GAGVSQSPRYKVAKRGQDVALRCDPISGHVSLFWYQQALGQGPEFLTYFQNEAQLDKSGLPSDRFFAERPEGSVSTLKIQRTQQEDSAVYLCASSLRGSARDEQFFGPGTRLTVL.

V gene TRBV20-1 combines with J gene TRBJ1-2; no definite D call. The length of the CDR3 is 13 residues. Trimming removed 3 bases at V and 3 bases at J, with 11 bases between. Germline CDR1 is DFQATT and CDR2 is SNEGSKA (reference sequence). This chain's CDR3 is CSASNGHDYGYTF. DNA of the CDR3: TGCAGTGCTAGTAATGGTCATGACTATGGCTACACCTTC.

This clonotype has a count of ten or more. V gene TRBV6-5 combines with J gene TRBJ2-7; no reliable D call. V was shortened by 2 bases and J by 4 bases, with 9 bases between the two germline ends. The CDR3 length is 13 residues. Germline V lookup: CDR1 MNHEY, CDR2 SVGAGI. The CDR3 loop reads CASSYGSPYEQYF. The DNA of the CDR3 is TGTGCCAGCAGTTACGGGTCCCCTTACGAGCAGTACTTC.

This clonotype has only a few counts. Sequence at one end of the junction differs from germline and may be a read error. This rearrangement joins TRBV20-1 to TRBJ2-5; TRBD1 aligns across 8 bases. This CDR3 is built from 16 residues. Germline lookup yields CDR1 DFQATT and CDR2 SNEGSKA (reference sequence). The CDR3 sequence is CCARARQGQAQETQYF. The CDR3 DNA follows: TGCTGTGCTAGAGCAAGACAGGGACAGGCACAAGAGACCCAGTACTTC.

This clonotype has ten or more counts. The V gene is TRBV7-2, the J gene TRBJ2-5; 8 bases are a match to TRBD1. The CDR3 is 16 amino acids. The trim removed 8 bases at V and 6 bases at J, leaving 17 bases unmatched. Germline CDR1 SGHTA, CDR2 FQGNSA. CDR3 protein: CASALSRGQGGKTQYF. The CDR3 nucleotides are TGTGCCAGCGCCCTCTCCCGCGGACAGGGTGGGAAGACCCAGTACTTC.

This clonotype has ten or more counts. With a much larger clone just one base away, this may be a read error. CDR3 residues: CASSTGTANTEAFF. In nucleotides, the CDR3 is TGTGCCAGCAGTACCGGGACAGCGAACACTGAAGCTTTCTTT. The genes are TRBV28 and TRBJ1-1, with 7 bases lining up with TRBD1. Per germline, CDR1 MDHEN and CDR2 SYDVKM. V gave up 5 bases and J gave up 1 base; unmatched junction bases: 4. There are 14 residues in the CDR3. The whole variable domain, filled in from reference TRBV28 and TRBJ1-1, reads DVKVTQSSRYLVKRTGEKVFLECVQDMDHENMFWYRQDPGLGLRLIYFSYDVKMKEKGDIPEGYSVSREKKERFSLILESASTNQTSMYLCASSTGTANTEAFFGQGTRLTVV.

This clonotype was counted at least ten times. The V and J genes are TRBV5-1 and TRBJ2-5; TRBD1 agrees at 8 bases. Germline trimming cut 4 bases from V and 3 bases from J; bases unmatched to any gene: 5. The CDR3 totals 14 residues. Per germline, CDR1 SGHRS and CDR2 YFSETQ. DNA for the CDR3: TGCGCCAGCAGCAATGGACAGGGAAAAGAGACCCAGTACTTC. As protein: CASSNGQGKETQYF.

The sample holds many counts of this clonotype. V and J are TRBV5-1 and TRBJ2-1, with a tentative D call TRBD1 (5 bases). The CDR3 sequence is 14 residues long. Germline-derived CDR1 and CDR2 are SGHRS and YFSETQ. With 0 bases removed from V and 6 bases from J, the gap between germline ends came to 10 bases. CDR3 region: CASSLGRASNEQFF. In DNA form, the CDR3 reads TGCGCCAGCAGCTTGGGCAGGGCCAGCAATGAGCAGTTCTTC.

Note on this clonotype: A much larger clone lies one base from this, so it may be a read error. J is TRBJ2-1 and V is TRBV10-3; 9 bases fit TRBD2. CDR3 length: 15 amino acids. Germline values: CDR1 ENHRY, CDR2 SYGVKD. As DNA, the CDR3 is TGTGCCATCTGTGAAACTAGCGGGTCCTACAATGAGCAGTTCTTC. Translated, it gives CAICETSGSYNEQFF.

In its sample, this clonotype was seen many times. The chain has TRBV20-1 and TRBJ2-2; TRBD2 aligns across 10 bases. V was pared by 5 bases and J by 4 bases, with 10 bases of the junction left unmatched. The CDR3 extends over 16 amino acids. From germline, CDR1 is DFQATT and CDR2 SNEGSKA (reference sequence). The CDR3 loop reads CSAPLPGLASTGELFF. For the CDR3, the DNA is TGCAGTGCTCCGTTACCGGGACTAGCGTCCACCGGGGAGCTGTTTTTT.

This clonotype was seen ten or more times. V gene TRBV7-9 combines with J gene TRBJ2-1, with D perhaps TRBD1 or TRBD2 (5 bases each). The V gene lost 5 bases and the J gene lost 8 bases, with 13 bases spanning the gap. The CDR3 is made up of 13 amino acids. From germline, CDR1 is SEHNR and CDR2 FQNEAQ (reference sequence). CDR3 sequence reads: CASSGTGEYEQFF. The CDR3 bases are TGTGCCAGCAGCGGGACGGGCGAATATGAGCAGTTCTTC. Using reference TRBV7-9 and TRBJ2-1 for the parts outside the CDR3, the full variable domain is DTGVSQNPRHKITKRGQNVTFRCDPISEHNRLYWYRQTLGQGPEFLTYFQNEAQLEKSRLLSDRFSAERPKGSFSTLEIQRTEQGDSAMYLCASSGTGEYEQFFGPGTRLTVL.

This clonotype was observed at least ten times. The chain joins TRBV6-2 or TRBV6-3 to TRBJ2-3; TRBD1 might be the D (6 bases). The CDR3 is made up of 14 amino acids. The germline gives CDR1 MNHEY, CDR2 SVGEGT. Trimming stripped 6 bases from V and 6 bases from J, with 16 bases between. The CDR3 loop is CASSRIRGGDTQYF. CDR3 coding DNA: TGTGCCAGCAGCCGTATCAGGGGCGGCGATACGCAGTATTTT.

In its sample, this clonotype was seen many times. The chain uses TRBV4-2 and TRBJ1-6; 9 positions agree with TRBD1. CDR3 length equals 16 residues. The ends lost 2 bases at V and 10 bases at J; junction bases unmatched: 9. Germline lookup yields CDR1 LGHNA and CDR2 YNFKEQ. CDR3 amino acids: CASSQPGQGMKSPLHF. In nucleotides, the CDR3 is TGTGCCAGCAGCCAACCCGGACAGGGGATGAAGTCACCCCTCCACTTT.

A few counts support this clonotype. The chain combines TRBV12-3 or TRBV12-4 with TRBJ2-2; tentatively, D is TRBD1 (5 bases). Trimming removed 6 bases at V and 6 bases at J, with 14 bases between. This CDR3 has 14 amino acids. CDR3 amino acids: CASSPSREAGELFF. DNA for the CDR3: TGTGCCAGCAGCCCATCCAGGGAAGCCGGGGAGCTGTTTTTT.

This clonotype was counted many times. The chain is built from TRBV11-2 and TRBJ2-7, with 9 bases matching TRBD1. This CDR3 spans 14 amino acids. With V trimmed by 11 bases and J by 0 bases, 8 bases remained unmatched. CDR1 is SGHAT, CDR2 FQNNGV, per germline. CDR3 sequence (DNA): TGTGCCTCAACCCAGGGACAGGGCTCCTACGAGCAGTACTTC. Amino acids: CASTQGQGSYEQYF. Supplemented by reference TRBV11-2 and TRBJ2-7, the full variable domain reads EAGVAQSPRYKIIEKRQSVAFWCNPISGHATLYWYQQILGQGPKLLIQFQNNGVVDDSQLPKDRFSAERLKGVDSTLKIQPAKLEDSAVYLCASTQGQGSYEQYFGPGTRLTVT.

This clonotype occurred many times. The chain uses TRBV20-1 and TRBJ2-7, with D possibly TRBD2 on 5 matching bases. The CDR3 totals 13 residues. Between the trimmed V and J ends, which lost 5 bases and 3 bases, there was a span of 14 bases. CDR1 and CDR2 from the germline V gene are DFQATT and SNEGSKA (reference sequence). CDR3: CSALRTALYEQYF. The DNA of the CDR3 is TGCAGTGCTCTCAGGACTGCCCTCTACGAGCAGTACTTC.